This T cell receptor (beta chain) appears in the sequencing data of a study of T cells in localized non-small cell lung cancer. As regards this clone: The target antigen is unknown.

Overall study findings and caveats: Among blood samples, higher T cell density accompanied longer overall survival. It remains possible that heterogeneity exists, since only one tumor region was sequenced. Appearance in adjacent lung was seen for a median around 60 of the top 100 tumor clones. Measurement of T cell clonality placed uninvolved adjacent lung highest, above the level in tumor.

Libraries were prepared by immunoSEQ multiplex PCR; TCRdb keeps only in-frame clonotypes and omits some of them. The sample includes 1,500 to 2,000 clones, 23% of them seen just once. Trimming removed 2 bases from V and 6 bases from J, with 9 bases in between. The CDR3 extends over 13 amino acids. The germline V gene encodes CDR1 KGHSH and CDR2 LQKENI. The chain is built from TRBV18 and TRBJ2-3; the D is unclear. The source is a male donor aged 60 or older with stage II squamous cell lung carcinoma. The sample was lung tumor tissue, taken before any cancer treatment. This CDR3 reads CASSPTTMDTQYF. The CDR3, as DNA: TGTGCCAGCTCACCAACGACAATGGATACGCAGTATTTT.